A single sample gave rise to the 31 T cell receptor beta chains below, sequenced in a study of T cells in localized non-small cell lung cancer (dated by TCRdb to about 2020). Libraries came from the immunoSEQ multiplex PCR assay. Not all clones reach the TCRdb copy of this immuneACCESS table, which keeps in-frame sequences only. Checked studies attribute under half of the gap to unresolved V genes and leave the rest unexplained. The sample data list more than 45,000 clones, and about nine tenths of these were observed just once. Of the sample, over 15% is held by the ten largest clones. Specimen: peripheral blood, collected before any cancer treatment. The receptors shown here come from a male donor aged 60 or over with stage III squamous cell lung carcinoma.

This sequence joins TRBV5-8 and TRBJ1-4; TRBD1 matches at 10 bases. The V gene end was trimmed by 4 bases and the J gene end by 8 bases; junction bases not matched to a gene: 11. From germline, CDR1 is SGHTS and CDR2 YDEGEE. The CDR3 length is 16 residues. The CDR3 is CASSPRGRTGGEKLFF. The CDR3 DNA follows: TGTGCCAGCAGCCCGCGAGGGAGGACAGGGGGAGAAAAACTGTTTTTT.

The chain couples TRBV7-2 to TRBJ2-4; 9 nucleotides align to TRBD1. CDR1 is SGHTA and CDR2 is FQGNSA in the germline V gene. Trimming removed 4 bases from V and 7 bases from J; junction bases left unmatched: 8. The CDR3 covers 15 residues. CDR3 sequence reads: CASSSITGGGNIQYF. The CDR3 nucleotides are TGTGCCAGCAGCTCTATAACAGGGGGCGGTAACATTCAGTACTTC.

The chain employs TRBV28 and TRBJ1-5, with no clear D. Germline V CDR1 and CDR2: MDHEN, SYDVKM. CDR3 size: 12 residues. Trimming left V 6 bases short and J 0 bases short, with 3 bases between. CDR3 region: CASSYSNQPQHF. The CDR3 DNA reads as TGTGCCAGCAGCTATAGCAATCAGCCCCAGCATTTT.

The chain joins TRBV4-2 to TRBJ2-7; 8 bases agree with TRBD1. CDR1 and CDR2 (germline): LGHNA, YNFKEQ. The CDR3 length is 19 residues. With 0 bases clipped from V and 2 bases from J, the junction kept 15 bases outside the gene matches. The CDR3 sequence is CASSQEGSRGRSVPYEQYF. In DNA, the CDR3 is TGTGCCAGCAGCCAAGAAGGGTCCAGGGGGCGATCGGTCCCCTACGAGCAGTACTTC.

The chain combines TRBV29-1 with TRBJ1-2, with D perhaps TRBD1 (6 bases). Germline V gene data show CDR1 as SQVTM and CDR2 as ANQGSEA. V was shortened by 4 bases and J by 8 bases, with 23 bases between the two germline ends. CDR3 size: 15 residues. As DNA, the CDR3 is TGCAGCGTTGTGGTTATTGGACAGACCCTTCCCGGCTACACCTTC. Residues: CSVVVIGQTLPGYTF.

CDR3 region: CSARDPPLEFF. CDR3 sequence (DNA): TGCAGTGCTAGAGATCCCCCTCTCGAATTCTTC. This sequence joins TRBV20-1 and TRBJ2-1; no clear D gene. CDR3 length: 11 amino acids. The V end was cut by 0 bases, the J end by 16 bases, with 13 bases between. The V gene's germline CDR1 is DFQATT and CDR2 SNEGSKA (reference sequence).

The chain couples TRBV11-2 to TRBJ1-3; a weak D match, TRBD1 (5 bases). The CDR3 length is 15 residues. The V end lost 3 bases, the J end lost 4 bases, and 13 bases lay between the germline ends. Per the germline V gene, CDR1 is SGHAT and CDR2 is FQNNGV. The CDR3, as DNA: TGTGCCAGCAGCTTGGCAGACAGTCCCGGAAACACCATATATTTT. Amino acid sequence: CASSLADSPGNTIYF.

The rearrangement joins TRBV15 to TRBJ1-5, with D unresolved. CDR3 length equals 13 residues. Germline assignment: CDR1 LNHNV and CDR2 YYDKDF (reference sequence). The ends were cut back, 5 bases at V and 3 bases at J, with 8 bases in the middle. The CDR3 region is CATSEHPNQPQHF. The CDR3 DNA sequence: TGTGCCACCAGCGAACACCCCAATCAGCCCCAGCATTTT.

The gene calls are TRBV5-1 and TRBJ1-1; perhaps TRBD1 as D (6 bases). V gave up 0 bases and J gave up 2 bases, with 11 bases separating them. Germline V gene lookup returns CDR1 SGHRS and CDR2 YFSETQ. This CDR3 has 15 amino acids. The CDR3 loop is CASSLAGTQNTEAFF. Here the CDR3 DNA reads TGCGCCAGCAGCTTGGCCGGGACACAAAACACTGAAGCTTTCTTT.

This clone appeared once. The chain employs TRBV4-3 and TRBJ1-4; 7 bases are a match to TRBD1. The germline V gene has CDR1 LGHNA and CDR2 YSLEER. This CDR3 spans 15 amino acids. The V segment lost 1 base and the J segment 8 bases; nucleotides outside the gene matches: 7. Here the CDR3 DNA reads TGCGCCAGCAGCCAAGGACAGGGTCTGAGGGAAAAACTGTTTTTT. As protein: CASSQGQGLREKLFF.

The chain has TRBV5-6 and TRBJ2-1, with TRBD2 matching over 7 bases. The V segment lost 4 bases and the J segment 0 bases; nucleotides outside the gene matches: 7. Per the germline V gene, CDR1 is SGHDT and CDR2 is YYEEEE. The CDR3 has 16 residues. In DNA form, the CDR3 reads TGTGCCAGCAGCCCAGGAGCGGGAAACTCCTACAATGAGCAGTTCTTC. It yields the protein CASSPGAGNSYNEQFF.

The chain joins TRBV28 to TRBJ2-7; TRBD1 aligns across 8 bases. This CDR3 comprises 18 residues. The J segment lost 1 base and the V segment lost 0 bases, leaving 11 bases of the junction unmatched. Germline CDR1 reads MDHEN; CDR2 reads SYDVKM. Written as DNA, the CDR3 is TGTGCCAGCAGTTTATGGTCAGGGGGCCTTTACTTATCCTACGAGCAGTACTTC. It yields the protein CASSLWSGGLYLSYEQYF.

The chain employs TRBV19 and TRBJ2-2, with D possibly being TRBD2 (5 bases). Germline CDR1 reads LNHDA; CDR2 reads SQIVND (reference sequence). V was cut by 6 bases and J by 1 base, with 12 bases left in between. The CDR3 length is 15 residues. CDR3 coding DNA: TGTGCCAGTAGCACGACTACTTTGAACACCGGGGAGCTGTTTTTT. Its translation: CASSTTTLNTGELFF.

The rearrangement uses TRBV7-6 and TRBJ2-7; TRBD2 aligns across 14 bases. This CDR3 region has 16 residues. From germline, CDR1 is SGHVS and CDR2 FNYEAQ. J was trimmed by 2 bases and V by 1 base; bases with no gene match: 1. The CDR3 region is CASSLGGLAGAYEQYF. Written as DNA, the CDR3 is TGTGCCAGCAGCTTAGGGGGACTAGCGGGAGCCTACGAGCAGTACTTC.

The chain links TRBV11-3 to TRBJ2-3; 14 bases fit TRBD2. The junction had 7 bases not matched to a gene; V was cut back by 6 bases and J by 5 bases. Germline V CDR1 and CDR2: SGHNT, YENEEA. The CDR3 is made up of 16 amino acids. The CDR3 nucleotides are TGTGCCAGCAGGAAGGGACTAGCGGGAGAAAGAGATACGCAGTATTTT. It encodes CASRKGLAGERDTQYF.

The DNA for the CDR3 is TGCGCCAGCAGCTCACAGGGCTCAGGGGCCAACGTCCTGACTTTC. This codes for CASSSQGSGANVLTF. The chain uses TRBV5-1 and TRBJ2-6, with a weak D call TRBD1 (6 bases). From germline, CDR1 is SGHRS and CDR2 YFSETQ. V lost 3 bases, J lost 4 bases, and 11 bases lay in between. This CDR3 comprises 15 residues.

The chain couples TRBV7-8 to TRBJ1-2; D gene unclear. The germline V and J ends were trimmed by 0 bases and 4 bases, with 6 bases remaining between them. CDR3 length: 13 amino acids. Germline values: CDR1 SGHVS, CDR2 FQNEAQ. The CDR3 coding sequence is TGTGCCAGCAGCTTAGCACAGCGCTATGGCTACACCTTC. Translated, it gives CASSLAQRYGYTF.

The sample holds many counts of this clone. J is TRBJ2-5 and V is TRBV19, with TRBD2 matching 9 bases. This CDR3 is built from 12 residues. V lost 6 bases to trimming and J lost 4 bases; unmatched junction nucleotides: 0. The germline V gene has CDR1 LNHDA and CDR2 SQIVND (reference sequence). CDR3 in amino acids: CASRLAGETQYF. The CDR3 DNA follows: TGTGCCAGTAGACTAGCGGGAGAGACCCAGTACTTC.

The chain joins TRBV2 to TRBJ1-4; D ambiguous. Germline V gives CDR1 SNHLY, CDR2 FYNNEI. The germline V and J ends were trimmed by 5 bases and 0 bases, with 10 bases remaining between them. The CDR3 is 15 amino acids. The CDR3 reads CASSPVLATNEKLFF. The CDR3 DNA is TGTGCCAGCAGTCCGGTGCTTGCAACTAATGAAAAACTGTTTTTT.

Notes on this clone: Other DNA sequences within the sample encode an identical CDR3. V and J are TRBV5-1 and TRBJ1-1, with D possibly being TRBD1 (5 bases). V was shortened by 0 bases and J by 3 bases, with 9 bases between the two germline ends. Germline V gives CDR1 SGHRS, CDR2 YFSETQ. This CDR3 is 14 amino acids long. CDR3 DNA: TGCGCCAGCAGCTTGGCCGGGGGGTACACTGAAGCTTTCTTT. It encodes CASSLAGGYTEAFF.

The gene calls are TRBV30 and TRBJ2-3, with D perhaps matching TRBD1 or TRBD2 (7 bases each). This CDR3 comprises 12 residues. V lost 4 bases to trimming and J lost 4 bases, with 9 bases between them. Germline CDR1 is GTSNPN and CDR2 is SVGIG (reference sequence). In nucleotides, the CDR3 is TGTGCCTGGACAGGGGGGGCAGATACGCAGTATTTT. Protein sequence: CAWTGGADTQYF.

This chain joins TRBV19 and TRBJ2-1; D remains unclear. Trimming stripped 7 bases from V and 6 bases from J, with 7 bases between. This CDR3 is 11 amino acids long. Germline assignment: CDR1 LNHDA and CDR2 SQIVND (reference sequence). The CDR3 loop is CASTQGNEQFF. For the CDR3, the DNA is TGTGCCAGTACTCAAGGCAATGAGCAGTTCTTC.

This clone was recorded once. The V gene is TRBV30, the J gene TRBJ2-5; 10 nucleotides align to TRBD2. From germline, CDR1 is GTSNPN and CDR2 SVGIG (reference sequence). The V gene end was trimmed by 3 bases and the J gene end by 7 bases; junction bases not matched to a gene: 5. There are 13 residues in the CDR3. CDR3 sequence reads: CAWSGTSVGTQYF. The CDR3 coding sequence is TGTGCCTGGAGCGGGACTAGCGTTGGGACCCAGTACTTC.

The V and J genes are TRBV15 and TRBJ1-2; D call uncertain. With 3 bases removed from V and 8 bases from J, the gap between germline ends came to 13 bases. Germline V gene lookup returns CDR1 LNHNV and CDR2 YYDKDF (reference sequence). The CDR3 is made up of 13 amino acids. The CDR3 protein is CATSSVDPGGYTF. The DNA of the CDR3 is TGTGCCACCAGCAGTGTCGACCCAGGAGGCTACACCTTC. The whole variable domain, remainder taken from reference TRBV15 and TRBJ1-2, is DAMVIQNPRYQVTQFGKPVTLSCSQTLNHNVMYWYQQKSSQAPKLLFHYYDKDFNNEADTPDNFQSRRPNTSFCFLDIRSPGLGDTAMYLCATSSVDPGGYTFGSGTRLTVV.

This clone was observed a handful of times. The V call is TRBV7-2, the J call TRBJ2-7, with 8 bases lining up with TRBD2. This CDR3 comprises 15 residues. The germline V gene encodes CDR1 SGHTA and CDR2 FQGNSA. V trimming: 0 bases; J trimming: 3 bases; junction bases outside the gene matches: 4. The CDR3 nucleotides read TGTGCCAGCAGCTTAGCTAGCGGGGCAATCTACGAGCAGTACTTC. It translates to CASSLASGAIYEQYF.

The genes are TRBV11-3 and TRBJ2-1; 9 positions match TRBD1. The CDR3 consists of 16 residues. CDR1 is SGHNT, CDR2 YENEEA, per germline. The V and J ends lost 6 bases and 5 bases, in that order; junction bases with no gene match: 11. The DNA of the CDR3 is TGTGCCAGCAGTCTGACCGGGACAGGGACGAACAATGAGCAGTTCTTC. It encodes CASSLTGTGTNNEQFF. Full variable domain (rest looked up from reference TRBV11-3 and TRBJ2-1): EAGVVQSPRYKIIEKKQPVAFWCNPISGHNTLYWYLQNLGQGPELLIRYENEEAVDDSQLPKDRFSAERLKGVDSTLKIQPAELGDSAVYLCASSLTGTGTNNEQFFGPGTRLTVL.

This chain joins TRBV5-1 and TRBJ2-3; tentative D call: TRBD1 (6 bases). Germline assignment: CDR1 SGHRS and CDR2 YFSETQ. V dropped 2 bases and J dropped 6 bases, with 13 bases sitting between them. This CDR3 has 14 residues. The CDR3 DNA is TGCGCCAGCAGCTTTTCAGGGGTGGGTGATACGCAGTATTTT. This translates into CASSFSGVGDTQYF.

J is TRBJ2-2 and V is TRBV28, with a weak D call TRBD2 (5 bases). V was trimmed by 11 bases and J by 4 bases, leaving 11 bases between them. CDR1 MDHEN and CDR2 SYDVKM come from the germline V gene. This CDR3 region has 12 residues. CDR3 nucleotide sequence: TGTGCCTATGGTAGCGTCACCGGGGAGCTGTTTTTT. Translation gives CAYGSVTGELFF.

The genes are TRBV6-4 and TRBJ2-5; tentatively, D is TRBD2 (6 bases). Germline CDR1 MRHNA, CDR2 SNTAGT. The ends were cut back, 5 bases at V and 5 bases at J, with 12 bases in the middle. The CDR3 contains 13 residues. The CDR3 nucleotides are TGTGCCAGCAGTCCTAGGAGGGGCGAGACCCAGTACTTC. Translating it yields CASSPRRGETQYF.

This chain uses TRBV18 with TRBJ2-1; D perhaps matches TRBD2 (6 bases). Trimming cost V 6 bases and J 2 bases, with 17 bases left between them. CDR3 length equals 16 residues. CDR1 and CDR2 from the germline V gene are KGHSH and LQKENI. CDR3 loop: CASSRSSGVPYNEQFF. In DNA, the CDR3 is TGTGCCAGCTCCAGATCATCGGGAGTACCCTACAATGAGCAGTTCTTC.

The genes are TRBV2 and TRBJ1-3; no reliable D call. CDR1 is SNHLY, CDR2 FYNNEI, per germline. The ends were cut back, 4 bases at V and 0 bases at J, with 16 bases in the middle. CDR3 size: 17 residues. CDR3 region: CASSAGRIIFSGNTIYF. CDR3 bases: TGTGCCAGCAGTGCCGGGCGCATTATCTTCTCTGGAAACACCATATATTTT.